This TCR beta chain emerged from a study of regulatory T cells in long-lasting Graves disease. This clonotype has at least ten counts. Its antigen is as yet unknown. This CDR3 is built from 14 residues. V lost 4 bases, J lost 4 bases, and 13 bases lay in between. Germline V lookup: CDR1 SEHNR, CDR2 FQNEAQ (reference sequence). Time point described: persistent/refractory GD, antithyroid drugs over 5 years with positive TRAb. PBMCs provided the RNA from which the TCR library was made. The authors built TCR beta libraries using iRepertoire HTBI primers and Arm-PCR of CDR3 regions. TCRdb re-analysed the multiplex PCR reads in MiXCR, keeping a single row per CDR3 protein. The repertoire holds about 470,000 distinct CDR3 sequences, 20% to 25% seen once, with about 6.6% in the top ten. Study-wide results and limits: Persistent disease was associated with favored TRBV28 usage and with favored use of TRBJ1-2 and TRBJ2-5.

The TCR sequence derives from a female donor with Graves disease. The gene calls are TRBV7-9 and TRBJ1-2; D gene uncertain. Sequencing used peripheral blood mononuclear cells (PBMCs), obtained when the disease was refractory, from a patient treated with antithyroid drugs. The CDR3 DNA reads as TGTGCCAGCAGCTCGAGTGTGGCCTCCTATGGCTACACCTTC. Its protein product is CASSSSVASYGYTF.